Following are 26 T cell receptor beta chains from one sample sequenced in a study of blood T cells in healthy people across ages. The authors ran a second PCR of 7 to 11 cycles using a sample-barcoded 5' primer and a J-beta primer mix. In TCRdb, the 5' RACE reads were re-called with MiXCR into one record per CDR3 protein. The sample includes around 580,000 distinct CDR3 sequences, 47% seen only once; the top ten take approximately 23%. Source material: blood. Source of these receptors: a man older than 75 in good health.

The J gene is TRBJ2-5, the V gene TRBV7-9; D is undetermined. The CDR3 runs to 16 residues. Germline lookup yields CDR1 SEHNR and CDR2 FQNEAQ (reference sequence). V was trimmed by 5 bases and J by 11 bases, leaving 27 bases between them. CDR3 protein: CASSPPVRVSINEQYF. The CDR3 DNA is TGTGCCAGCAGCCCCCCCGTCCGGGTGTCTATCAATGAGCAGTACTTC. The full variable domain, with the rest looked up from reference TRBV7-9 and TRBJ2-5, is DTGVSQNPRHKITKRGQNVTFRCDPISEHNRLYWYRQTLGQGPEFLTYFQNEAQLEKSRLLSDRFSAERPKGSFSTLEIQRTEQGDSAMYLCASSPPVRVSINEQYFGPGTRLLVL.

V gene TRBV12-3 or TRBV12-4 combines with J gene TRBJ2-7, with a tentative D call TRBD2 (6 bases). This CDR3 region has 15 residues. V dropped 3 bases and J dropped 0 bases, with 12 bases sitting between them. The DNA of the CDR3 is TGTGCCAGCAGTTTTTGGGGGAGGAGCTCCTACGAGCAGTACTTC. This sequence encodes CASSFWGRSSYEQYF.

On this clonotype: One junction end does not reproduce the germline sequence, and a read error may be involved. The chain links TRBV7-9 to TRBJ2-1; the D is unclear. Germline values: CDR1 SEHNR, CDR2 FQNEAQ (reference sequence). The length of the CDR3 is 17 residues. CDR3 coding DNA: TGTGCCAACAGCTTAGAGGCCGGCTCAAGCTCCTACAATGAGCAGTTCTTC. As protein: CANSLEAGSSSYNEQFF.

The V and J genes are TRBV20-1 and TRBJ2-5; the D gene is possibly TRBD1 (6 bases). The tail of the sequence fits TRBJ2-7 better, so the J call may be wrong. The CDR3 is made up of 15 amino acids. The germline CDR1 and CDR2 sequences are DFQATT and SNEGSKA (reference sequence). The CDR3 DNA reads TGCAGTGCCACGCAGGACCGGGACATAACCTACGAGCAGTACTTC. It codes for CSATQDRDITYEQYF.

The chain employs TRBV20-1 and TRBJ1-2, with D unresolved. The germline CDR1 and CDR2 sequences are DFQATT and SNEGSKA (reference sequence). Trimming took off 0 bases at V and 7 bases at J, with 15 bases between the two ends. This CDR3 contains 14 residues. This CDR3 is CSARDVLVSSGYTF. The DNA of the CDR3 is TGCAGTGCTAGAGATGTTCTGGTGTCGAGTGGCTACACCTTC.

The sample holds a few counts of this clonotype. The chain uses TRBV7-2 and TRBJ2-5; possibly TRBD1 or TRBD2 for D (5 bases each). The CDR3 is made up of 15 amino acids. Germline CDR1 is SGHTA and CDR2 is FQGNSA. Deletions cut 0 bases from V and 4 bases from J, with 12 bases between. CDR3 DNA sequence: TGTGCCAGCAGCTTAGCGGGACGCACTCCAGAGACCCAGTACTTC. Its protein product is CASSLAGRTPETQYF.

CDR3 sequence: CASSNGGLAEYNEQFF. CDR3 DNA: TGCGCCAGCAGCAATGGTGGACTAGCGGAATACAATGAGCAGTTCTTC. V usage is TRBV5-1 and J usage is TRBJ2-1; 10 nucleotides line up with TRBD2. Per germline, CDR1 SGHRS and CDR2 YFSETQ. V shed 4 bases and J 4 bases; nucleotides not matched to a gene: 8. The CDR3 extends over 16 amino acids. The variable domain in full, with the rest retrieved from reference TRBV5-1 and TRBJ2-1, is KAGVTQTPRYLIKTRGQQVTLSCSPISGHRSVSWYQQTPGQGLQFLFEYFSETQRNKGNFPGRFSGRQFSNSRSEMNVSTLELGDSALYLCASSNGGLAEYNEQFFGPGTRLTVL.

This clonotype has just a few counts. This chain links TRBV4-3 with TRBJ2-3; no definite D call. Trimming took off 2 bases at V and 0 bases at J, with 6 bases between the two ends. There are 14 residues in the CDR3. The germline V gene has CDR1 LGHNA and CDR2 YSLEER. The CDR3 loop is CASSQLDSTDTQYF. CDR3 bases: TGCGCCAGCAGCCAACTGGACAGCACAGATACGCAGTATTTT.

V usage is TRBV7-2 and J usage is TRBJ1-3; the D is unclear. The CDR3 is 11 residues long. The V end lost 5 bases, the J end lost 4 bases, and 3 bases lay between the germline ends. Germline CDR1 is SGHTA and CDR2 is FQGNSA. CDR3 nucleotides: TGTGCCAGCAGCAAGGGAAACACCATATATTTT. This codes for CASSKGNTIYF.

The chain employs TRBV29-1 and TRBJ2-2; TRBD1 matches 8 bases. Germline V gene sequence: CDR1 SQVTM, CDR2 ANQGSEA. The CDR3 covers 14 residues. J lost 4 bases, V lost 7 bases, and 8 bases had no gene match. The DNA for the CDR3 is TGCAGCGCCAGGGGGCCCTCGAGCACCGGGGAGCTGTTTTTT. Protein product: CSARGPSSTGELFF.

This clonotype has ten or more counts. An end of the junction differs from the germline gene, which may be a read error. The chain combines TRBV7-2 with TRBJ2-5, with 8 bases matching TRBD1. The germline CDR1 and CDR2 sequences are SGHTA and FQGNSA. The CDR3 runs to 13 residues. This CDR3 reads CASSLDRVETQYF. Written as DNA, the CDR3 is TGCGCCAGCAGCCTGGACAGGGTTGAGACCCAGTACTTC.

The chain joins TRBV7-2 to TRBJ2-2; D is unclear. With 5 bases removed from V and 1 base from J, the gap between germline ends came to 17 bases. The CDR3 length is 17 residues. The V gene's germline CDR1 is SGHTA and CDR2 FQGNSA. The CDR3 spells CASSRRSLYQNTGELFF. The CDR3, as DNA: TGTGCCAGCAGCCGACGATCTCTCTACCAGAACACCGGGGAGCTGTTTTTT.

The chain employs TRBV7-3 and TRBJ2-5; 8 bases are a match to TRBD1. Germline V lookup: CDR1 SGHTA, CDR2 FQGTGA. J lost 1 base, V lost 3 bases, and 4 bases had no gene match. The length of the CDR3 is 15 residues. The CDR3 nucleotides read TGTGCCAGCAGCTTTTTCGGGACAGGCCAAGAGACCCAGTACTTC. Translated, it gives CASSFFGTGQETQYF.

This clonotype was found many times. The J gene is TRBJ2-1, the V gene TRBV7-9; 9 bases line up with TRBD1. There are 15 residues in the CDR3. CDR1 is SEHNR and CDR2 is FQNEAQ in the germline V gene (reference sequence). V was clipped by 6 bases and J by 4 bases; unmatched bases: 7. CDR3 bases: TGTGCCAGCAGATCCGGGACAGGGACTTACAATGAGCAGTTCTTC. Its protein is CASRSGTGTYNEQFF.

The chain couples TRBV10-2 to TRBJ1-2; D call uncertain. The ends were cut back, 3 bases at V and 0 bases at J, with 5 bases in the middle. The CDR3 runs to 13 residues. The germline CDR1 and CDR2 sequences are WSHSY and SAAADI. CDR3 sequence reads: CASSDNPNYGYTF. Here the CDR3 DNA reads TGCGCCAGCAGTGACAATCCTAACTATGGCTACACCTTC.

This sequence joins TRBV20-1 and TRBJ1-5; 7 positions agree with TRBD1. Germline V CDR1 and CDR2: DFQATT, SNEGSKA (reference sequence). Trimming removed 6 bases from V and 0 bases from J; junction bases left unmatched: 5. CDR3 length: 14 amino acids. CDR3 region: CSARGQLSNQPQHF. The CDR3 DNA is TGCAGTGCAAGGGGACAGCTTAGCAATCAGCCCCAGCATTTT.

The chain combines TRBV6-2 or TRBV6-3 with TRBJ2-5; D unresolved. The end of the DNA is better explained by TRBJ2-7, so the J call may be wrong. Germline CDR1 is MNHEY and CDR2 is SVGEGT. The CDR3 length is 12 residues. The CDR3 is CASRPTAYEQYF. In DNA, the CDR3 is TGTGCCAGCAGACCTACAGCTTACGAGCAGTACTTC.

CDR3 DNA sequence: TGTGCCAGCAGCCTGGGGCAGGATCAGGGAAACTATGGCTACACCTTC. The encoded protein is CASSLGQDQGNYGYTF. The chain recombines TRBV7-3 with TRBJ1-2, with D perhaps matching TRBD1 (5 bases). V was trimmed by 5 bases and J by 2 bases, leaving 18 bases between them. Germline V CDR1 and CDR2: SGHTA, FQGTGA. CDR3 length equals 16 residues.

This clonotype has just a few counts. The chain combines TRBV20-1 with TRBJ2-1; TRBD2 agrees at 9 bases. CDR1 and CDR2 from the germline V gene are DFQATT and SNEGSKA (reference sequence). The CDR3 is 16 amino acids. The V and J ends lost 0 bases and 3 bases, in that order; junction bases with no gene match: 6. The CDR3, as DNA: TGCAGTGCTAGAGACTTACTAGCGGGCATCTACAATGAGCAGTTCTTC. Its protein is CSARDLLAGIYNEQFF.

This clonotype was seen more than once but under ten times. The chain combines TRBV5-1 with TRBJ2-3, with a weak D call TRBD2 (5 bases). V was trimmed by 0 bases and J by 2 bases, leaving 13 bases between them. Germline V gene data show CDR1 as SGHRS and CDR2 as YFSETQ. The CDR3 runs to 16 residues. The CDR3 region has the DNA TGCGCCAGCAGCTTGGAGGCGGGTGCTTACACAGATACGCAGTATTTT. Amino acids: CASSLEAGAYTDTQYF.

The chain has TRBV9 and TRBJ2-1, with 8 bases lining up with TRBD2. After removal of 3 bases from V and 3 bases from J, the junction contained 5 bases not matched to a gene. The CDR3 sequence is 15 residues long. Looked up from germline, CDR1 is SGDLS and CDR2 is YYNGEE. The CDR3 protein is CASSAAGDSYNEQFF. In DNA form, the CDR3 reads TGTGCCAGCAGCGCAGCGGGAGATAGCTACAATGAGCAGTTCTTC.

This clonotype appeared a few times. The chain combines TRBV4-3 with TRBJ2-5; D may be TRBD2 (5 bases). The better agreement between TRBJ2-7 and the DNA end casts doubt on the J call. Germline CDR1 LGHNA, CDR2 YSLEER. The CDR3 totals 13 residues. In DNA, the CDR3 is TGCGCCAGCAGCCAGGTGGGAGTCAGCGAGCAGTACTTC. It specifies CASSQVGVSEQYF.

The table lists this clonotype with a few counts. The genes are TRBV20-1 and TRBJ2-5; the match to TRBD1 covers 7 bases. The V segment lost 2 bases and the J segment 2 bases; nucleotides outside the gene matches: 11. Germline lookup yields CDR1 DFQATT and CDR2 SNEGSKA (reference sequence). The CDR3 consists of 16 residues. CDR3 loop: CSARSRRDREQETQYF. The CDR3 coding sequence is TGCAGTGCTAGATCACGCCGGGACAGAGAACAAGAGACCCAGTACTTC.

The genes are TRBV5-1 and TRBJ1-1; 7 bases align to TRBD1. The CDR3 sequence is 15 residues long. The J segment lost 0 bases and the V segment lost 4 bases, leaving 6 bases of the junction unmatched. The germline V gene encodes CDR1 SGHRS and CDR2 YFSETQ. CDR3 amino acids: CASSEGQTMNTEAFF. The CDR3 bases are TGCGCCAGCAGCGAGGGACAGACAATGAACACTGAAGCTTTCTTT.

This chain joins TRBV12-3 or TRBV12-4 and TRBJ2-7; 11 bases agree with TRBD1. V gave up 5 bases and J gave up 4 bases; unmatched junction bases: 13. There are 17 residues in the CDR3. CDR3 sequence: CASSPRTGGSLPYEQYF. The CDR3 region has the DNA TGTGCCAGCAGTCCGCGGACAGGGGGCTCCTTACCATACGAGCAGTACTTC.

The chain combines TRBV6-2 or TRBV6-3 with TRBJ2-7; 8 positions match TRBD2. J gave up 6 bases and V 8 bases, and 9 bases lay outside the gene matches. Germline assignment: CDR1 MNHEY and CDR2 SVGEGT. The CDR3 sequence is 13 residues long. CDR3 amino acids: CASLRGGTGEQYF. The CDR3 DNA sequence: TGTGCCAGCCTCCGGGGGGGAACAGGCGAGCAGTACTTC.